Each of the 9 T cell receptor beta chains below was sequenced from the same sample in a study of Graves' ophthalmopathy and Graves' hyperthyroidism. Amplification targeted the TCR beta CDR3 regions, with RNA transcripts as the source material. After a first-round RT-PCR with HTBI primers, a second-round multiplex PCR was run. TCRdb reprocessed the multiplex PCR reads with MiXCR, giving one entry per CDR3 protein. The table lists 650,000 to 900,000 distinct CDR3 sequences, roughly 40% of them singletons. Input material: peripheral blood. The receptor set was obtained from an adult man with Graves' ophthalmopathy.

The chain uses TRBV19 and TRBJ1-2; perhaps TRBD1 as D (5 bases). Germline values: CDR1 LNHDA, CDR2 SQIVND (reference sequence). The CDR3 runs to 15 residues. V lost 6 bases, J lost 4 bases, and 18 bases lay in between. The CDR3 region has the DNA TGTGCCAGTAGACCTAACGGGGGAACCTCCTATGGCTACACCTTC. It encodes CASRPNGGTSYGYTF.

This clonotype was seen only once. One base away lies a much larger clone, so this may be a sequencing read error. The chain uses TRBV7-2 and TRBJ2-5, with unresolved D. CDR3 length: 11 amino acids. V shed 11 bases and J shed 7 bases, with 14 bases lying between them. The V gene's germline CDR1 is SGHTA and CDR2 FQGNSA. CDR3 nucleotide sequence: TGTGCCGTTGGCTCAGTGGGGACCCAGTACTTC. Translated, it gives CAVGSVGTQYF.

The J gene is TRBJ2-7, the V gene TRBV6-4; 7 nucleotides match TRBD1. Germline CDR1 MRHNA, CDR2 SNTAGT. Trimming removed 5 bases from V and 3 bases from J; junction bases left unmatched: 10. The CDR3 totals 15 residues. CDR3: CASSLGTDPFYEQYF. Here the CDR3 DNA reads TGTGCCAGCAGTCTGGGGACAGACCCCTTCTACGAGCAGTACTTC.

This clonotype came up many times. A read error may account for a junction end that differs from germline. The chain uses TRBV5-5 and TRBJ2-6; 8 positions agree with TRBD1. Germline CDR1 reads SGHKS; CDR2 reads YYEKEE (reference sequence). The CDR3 is 18 amino acids. The CDR3 DNA follows: TGTGCCAGCAGCCACCGGGACAGGCCTATTTCTGAGGCCAACGTCCTGACTTTC. This codes for CASSHRDRPISEANVLTF.

Ten or more counts support this clonotype. This chain uses TRBV2 with TRBJ2-7; 10 bases map to TRBD2. This CDR3 has 15 residues. The trim removed 3 bases at V and 3 bases at J, leaving 5 bases unmatched. Germline-derived CDR1 and CDR2 are SNHLY and FYNNEI. CDR3 in DNA: TGTGCCAGCAGTGAGAGGCTAGCGGGGGACTACGAGCAGTACTTC. Translation gives CASSERLAGDYEQYF.

V and J are TRBV14 and TRBJ2-7; D call uncertain. This CDR3 has 16 residues. Per the germline V gene, CDR1 is SGHDN and CDR2 is FVKESK. V was trimmed by 0 bases and J by 2 bases, leaving 14 bases between them. The CDR3 reads CASSQDLGKNAYEQYF. The CDR3 DNA sequence: TGTGCCAGCAGCCAAGATTTGGGAAAGAACGCCTACGAGCAGTACTTC.

This clonotype was observed at least ten times. The chain couples TRBV10-3 to TRBJ2-7, with D uncertain. Germline CDR1 reads ENHRY; CDR2 reads SYGVKD. The CDR3 runs to 12 residues. V lost 5 bases and J lost 5, with 10 bases in between. CDR3 DNA: TGTGCCATCAGTCCGTACTTAGACGAGCAGTACTTC. Amino acids: CAISPYLDEQYF.

V gene TRBV19 combines with J gene TRBJ2-2, with D hard to call. Germline loops: CDR1 LNHDA, CDR2 SQIVND (reference sequence). Trimming removed 1 base at V and 8 bases at J, with 5 bases between. The CDR3 is made up of 12 amino acids. CDR3 DNA: TGTGCCAGTAGTATAGGCCCTGGGGAGCTGTTTTTT. Amino acid sequence: CASSIGPGELFF.

This clonotype was found a few times. The V gene is TRBV7-8, the J gene TRBJ1-6; TRBD1 aligns across 10 bases. The junction had 15 bases not matched to a gene; V was cut back by 6 bases and J by 7 bases. CDR1 and CDR2 (germline): SGHVS, FQNEAQ. This CDR3 contains 18 residues. The CDR3 region has the DNA TGTGCCAGCAGTTACCTAACCGGGACAGGGGATCGGAATTCACCCCTCCACTTT. It is translated as CASSYLTGTGDRNSPLHF.